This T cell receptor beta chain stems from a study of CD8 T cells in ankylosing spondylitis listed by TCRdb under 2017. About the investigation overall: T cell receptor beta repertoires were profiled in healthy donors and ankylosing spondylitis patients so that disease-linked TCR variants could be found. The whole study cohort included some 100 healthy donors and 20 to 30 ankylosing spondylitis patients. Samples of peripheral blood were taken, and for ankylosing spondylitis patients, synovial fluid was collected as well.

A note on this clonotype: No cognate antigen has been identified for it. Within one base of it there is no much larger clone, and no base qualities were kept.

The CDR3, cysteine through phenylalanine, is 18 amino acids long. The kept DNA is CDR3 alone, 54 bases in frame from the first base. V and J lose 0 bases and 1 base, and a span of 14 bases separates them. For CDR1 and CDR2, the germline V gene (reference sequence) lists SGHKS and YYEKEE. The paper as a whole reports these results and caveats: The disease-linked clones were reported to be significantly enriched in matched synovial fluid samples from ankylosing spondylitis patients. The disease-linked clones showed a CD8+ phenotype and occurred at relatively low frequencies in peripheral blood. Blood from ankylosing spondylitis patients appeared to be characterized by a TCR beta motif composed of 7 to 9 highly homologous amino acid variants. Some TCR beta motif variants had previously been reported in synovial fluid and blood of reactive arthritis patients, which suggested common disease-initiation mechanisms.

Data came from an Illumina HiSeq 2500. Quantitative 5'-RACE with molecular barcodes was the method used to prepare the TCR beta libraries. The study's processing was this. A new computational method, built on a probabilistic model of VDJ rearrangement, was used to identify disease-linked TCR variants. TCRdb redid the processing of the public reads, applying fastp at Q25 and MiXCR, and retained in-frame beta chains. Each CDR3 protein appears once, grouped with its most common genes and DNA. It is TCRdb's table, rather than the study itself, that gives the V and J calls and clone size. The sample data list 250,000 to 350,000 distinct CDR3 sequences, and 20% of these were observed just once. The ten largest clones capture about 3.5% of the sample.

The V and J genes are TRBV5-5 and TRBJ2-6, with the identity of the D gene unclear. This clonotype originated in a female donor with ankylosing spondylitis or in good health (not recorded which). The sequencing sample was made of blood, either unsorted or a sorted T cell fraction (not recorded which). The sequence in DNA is TGTGCCAGCAGCTTGGTTCCCACTGGCCAGTCTGGGGCCAACGTCCTGACTTTC. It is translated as CASSLVPTGQSGANVLTF. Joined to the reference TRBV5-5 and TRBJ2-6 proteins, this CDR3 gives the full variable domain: DAGVTQSPTHLIKTRGQQVTLRCSPISGHKSVSWYQQVLGQGPQFIFQYYEKEERGRGNFPDRFSARQFPNYSSELNVNALLLGDSALYLCASSLVPTGQSGANVLTFGAGSRLTVL.